Listed below are T cell receptor beta chains from one sample, sequenced in a study of glioma-infiltrating T cells. TCRdb called the multiplex PCR reads again in MiXCR, with one record for every CDR3 protein. Here the sample spans 300,000 to 450,000 distinct CDR3 sequences, roughly 41% being singletons. The sample was glioma tissue, nonneoplastic brain tissue, or PBMCs (not recorded which). The receptors shown here come from a human donor with low-grade glioma or glioblastoma, undergoing nonglioma brain surgery, or in good health (not recorded which). Each CDR3 is given with its conserved first and last residue. Each record gives: J gene, clone size, D gene, V gene, CDR3 DNA, CDR3 protein. A D gene is named only where the DNA matches it firmly. Where a row states a size, it is once, few, many or the class of an expanded clone; other rows omit it.

j_gene: TRBJ1-2
abundance: NA
d_gene: NA
v_gene: TRBV20-1
CDR3nt: TGCAGTGCTTATCACCCGGGCCTCTATGGCCACACCTTC
CDR3aa: CSAYHPGLYGHTF

j_gene: TRBJ2-1
abundance: few
d_gene: TRBD1
v_gene: TRBV20-1
CDR3nt: TGCAGTGCTCCTTCCAGGACAGGGACTGGGTACAATGAGCAGTTCTTC
CDR3aa: CSAPSRTGTGYNEQFF

j_gene: TRBJ1-6
abundance: many
d_gene: NA
v_gene: TRBV7-9
CDR3nt: TGTGCCAGCAGCTTCCAAGGGGATTCACCCCTCCACTTT
CDR3aa: CASSFQGDSPLHF

j_gene: TRBJ1-5
abundance: NA
d_gene: TRBD1
v_gene: TRBV27
CDR3nt: TGTGCCAGCGGCCAACCGGGACAGTCTGGTCAGCCCCATCATTTT
CDR3aa: CASGQPGQSGQPHHF

j_gene: TRBJ2-1
abundance: few
d_gene: TRBD2
v_gene: TRBV4-3
CDR3nt: TGCGCCAGCAGCCAAATACTAGCGGGAGATAGTTCCTACAATGAGCAGTTCTTC
CDR3aa: CASSQILAGDSSYNEQFF

j_gene: TRBJ1-5
abundance: many
d_gene: TRBD1
v_gene: TRBV7-2
CDR3nt: TGTGCCAGCAGCCCCCGGGACAGGGACAATCAGCCCCAGCATTTT
CDR3aa: CASSPRDRDNQPQHF

j_gene: TRBJ2-1
abundance: many
d_gene: TRBD2
v_gene: TRBV27
CDR3nt: TGTGCCAGCAGTTTACTTGGGTTTAGCGGGATACGGGAGCAGTTCTTC
CDR3aa: CASSLLGFSGIREQFF

j_gene: TRBJ1-5
abundance: NA
d_gene: NA
v_gene: TRBV12-3/TRBV12-4
CDR3nt: TGTGCCAGCAGTTTAGAACAGGACCAGCCCCAGCATTTT
CDR3aa: CASSLEQDQPQHF

j_gene: TRBJ2-7
abundance: NA
d_gene: NA
v_gene: TRBV4-1
CDR3nt: TGCGCCAGCAGCCAAGGATGGGCCGCCTCCTACGAGCAGTACTTC
CDR3aa: CASSQGWAASYEQYF

j_gene: TRBJ1-5
abundance: NA
d_gene: NA
v_gene: TRBV28
CDR3nt: TGTGCCAGCAGAGACAGCTTCAATCAGCCCCAGCATTTT
CDR3aa: CASRDSFNQPQHF

j_gene: TRBJ1-1
abundance: NA
d_gene: NA
v_gene: TRBV7-2
CDR3nt: TGTGCCAGCAGCCCCCGGTGGGGGAACACTGAAGCTTTCTTT
CDR3aa: CASSPRWGNTEAFF

j_gene: TRBJ2-3
abundance: NA
d_gene: NA
v_gene: TRBV27
CDR3nt: TGTGCCAGCAGTTTGATCCTAGTAGATACGCAGTATTTT
CDR3aa: CASSLILVDTQYF

j_gene: TRBJ2-7
abundance: NA
d_gene: NA
v_gene: TRBV6-2/TRBV6-3
CDR3nt: TGTGCCAGCAGTTCCTCGACACGTACCTACGAGCAGTACTTC
CDR3aa: CASSSSTRTYEQYF

j_gene: TRBJ2-6
abundance: many
d_gene: NA
v_gene: TRBV12-3/TRBV12-4
CDR3nt: TGTGCCAGCAGTGACAACTTTGGGGCCAACGTCCTGACTTTC
CDR3aa: CASSDNFGANVLTF

j_gene: TRBJ2-1
abundance: many
d_gene: TRBD2
v_gene: TRBV25-1
CDR3nt: TGTGCCAGCAGTGGCGGGACTAGCGGGAGGGCAACCTACAATGAGCAGTTCTTC
CDR3aa: CASSGGTSGRATYNEQFF

j_gene: TRBJ2-1
abundance: once
d_gene: TRBD1
v_gene: TRBV28
CDR3nt: TGTGCCAGCAGTGCTACCTTGCCCGGGACAGCACTCTCCTATGAGCAGTTCTTC
CDR3aa: CASSATLPGTALSYEQFF

j_gene: TRBJ2-7
abundance: many
d_gene: TRBD2
v_gene: TRBV28
CDR3nt: TGTGCCAGCAGTCTAGCGGTCTACGAGCAGTACTTC
CDR3aa: CASSLAVYEQYF

j_gene: TRBJ2-3
abundance: once
d_gene: NA
v_gene: TRBV6-5
CDR3nt: TGTGTTAGCAGTTACCCGGGATATACGCAGTATTTT
CDR3aa: CVSSYPGYTQYF

j_gene: TRBJ2-7
abundance: NA
d_gene: NA
v_gene: TRBV10-3
CDR3nt: TGTGCCATCCAGGGACTCAGCTACGAGCAGTACTTC
CDR3aa: CAIQGLSYEQYF

j_gene: TRBJ2-7
abundance: few
d_gene: NA
v_gene: TRBV4-3
CDR3nt: TGCGCCAGCAGCCAAGAAGATGTACGCAGGGGCGAGCAGTACTTC
CDR3aa: CASSQEDVRRGEQYF

j_gene: TRBJ2-1
abundance: many
d_gene: NA
v_gene: TRBV24-1
CDR3nt: TGTGCCACCAGTGATTCCCCCAAGTACAATGAGCAGTTCTTC
CDR3aa: CATSDSPKYNEQFF

j_gene: TRBJ2-5
abundance: many
d_gene: NA
v_gene: TRBV27
CDR3nt: TGTGCCAGCAGTTTAAAGTCAGGACAAGAGACCCAGTACTTC
CDR3aa: CASSLKSGQETQYF

j_gene: TRBJ2-7
abundance: many
d_gene: TRBD2
v_gene: TRBV27
CDR3nt: TGTGCCAGCAGGGGACTAGCGGGAGTTTACGAGCAGTACTTC
CDR3aa: CASRGLAGVYEQYF

j_gene: TRBJ1-2
abundance: NA
d_gene: TRBD1
v_gene: TRBV28
CDR3nt: TGTGCCAGCAGGAGGCCGACGGGGACAGGGGGTTATGGCTACACCTTC
CDR3aa: CASRRPTGTGGYGYTF

j_gene: TRBJ2-7
abundance: NA
d_gene: NA
v_gene: TRBV28
CDR3nt: TGTGACAGCACGAGATGGGACGCCTACGAGCAGTACTTC
CDR3aa: CDSTRWDAYEQYF

j_gene: TRBJ2-7
abundance: NA
d_gene: NA
v_gene: TRBV11-2
CDR3nt: TGTGCCAGCAGCCCCCTGACTAGTTTCCACGAGCAGTACTTC
CDR3aa: CASSPLTSFHEQYF

j_gene: TRBJ2-7
abundance: once
d_gene: TRBD1
v_gene: TRBV6-9
CDR3nt: TGTGCCACCAGTGATCTCGGACAGGGGGGAGATGAGCAGTACTTC
CDR3aa: CATSDLGQGGDEQYF

j_gene: TRBJ2-1
abundance: NA
d_gene: TRBD2
v_gene: TRBV14
CDR3nt: TGTGCCAGCAGCCGTTCGACTAGCGGCTTCTACAATGAGCAGTTCTTC
CDR3aa: CASSRSTSGFYNEQFF

j_gene: TRBJ2-7
abundance: once
d_gene: NA
v_gene: TRBV20-1
CDR3nt: TGCAGCCAAGGGGGGGACTCTAACTACAAGCAGTACTTC
CDR3aa: CSQGGDSNYKQYF

j_gene: TRBJ2-5
abundance: many
d_gene: NA
v_gene: TRBV7-2
CDR3nt: TGTGCCAGCAGCCTGGGACGGTTCCAAGAGACCCAGTACTTC
CDR3aa: CASSLGRFQETQYF

j_gene: TRBJ1-5
abundance: few
d_gene: TRBD1
v_gene: TRBV6-1
CDR3nt: TGTGCCAGCAGCCGACAGGGGCGAGGTCAGCCCCAGCATTTT
CDR3aa: CASSRQGRGQPQHF

j_gene: TRBJ2-6
abundance: NA
d_gene: TRBD1
v_gene: TRBV28
CDR3nt: TGTGCCAGCAGTACAAGGGGGCGGGTGGCCAACGTCCTGACTTTC
CDR3aa: CASSTRGRVANVLTF

j_gene: TRBJ1-2
abundance: NA
d_gene: TRBD1
v_gene: TRBV7-2
CDR3nt: TGTGACAGCAGCTTAGTGGGGACAGATGGCTACACCTTC
CDR3aa: CDSSLVGTDGYTF

j_gene: TRBJ2-1
abundance: NA
d_gene: TRBD2
v_gene: TRBV5-8
CDR3nt: TGTGCCAGCAGCTTGGAGCGGGAGAGCTCCTACAATGAGCAGTTCTTC
CDR3aa: CASSLERESSYNEQFF

j_gene: TRBJ2-1
abundance: few
d_gene: NA
v_gene: TRBV18
CDR3nt: TGTGCCAGCTCACCCCCCCCCGGGCCCCAGTTCTTC
CDR3aa: CASSPPPGPQFF

j_gene: TRBJ2-7
abundance: few
d_gene: TRBD2
v_gene: TRBV27
CDR3nt: TGTGCCAGCAGTGCCTCAATTGGGGGGGGCGAGCAGTACTTC
CDR3aa: CASSASIGGGEQYF

j_gene: TRBJ1-6
abundance: NA
d_gene: TRBD1
v_gene: TRBV11-2
CDR3nt: TGTGCCAGCGGCGATGGACAGGGAAATTCACCCCTCCACTTT
CDR3aa: CASGDGQGNSPLHF

j_gene: TRBJ2-1
abundance: few
d_gene: NA
v_gene: TRBV6-4
CDR3nt: TGTGCCAGCAGTGACAGGATTGGGCAGTTCTTC
CDR3aa: CASSDRIGQFF

j_gene: TRBJ1-1
abundance: many
d_gene: NA
v_gene: TRBV20-1
CDR3nt: TGCAGTGCAGGTGAGGCTCCTTCCCCTGAAGCTTTCTTT
CDR3aa: CSAGEAPSPEAFF

j_gene: TRBJ2-5
abundance: few
d_gene: NA
v_gene: TRBV7-9
CDR3nt: TGTGCCAGCAGCTTAGCGGGCAGGGGCTACCAAGAGACCCAGTACTTC
CDR3aa: CASSLAGRGYQETQYF

j_gene: TRBJ2-7
abundance: many
d_gene: NA
v_gene: TRBV20-1
CDR3nt: TGCAGTGCTAGAGATAACAGGGCAGGATCCTACGAGCAGTACTTC
CDR3aa: CSARDNRAGSYEQYF

j_gene: TRBJ2-3
abundance: NA
d_gene: NA
v_gene: TRBV20-1
CDR3nt: TGCAGTGCTTATTCAGGGGTTGGAGGGACAGATACGCGGTATTTT
CDR3aa: CSAYSGVGGTDTRYF

j_gene: TRBJ1-3
abundance: NA
d_gene: NA
v_gene: TRBV28
CDR3nt: TGTGCCAGCAGTCCGGTGGCCGACGGAGGACCCTCTGGAAACACCATATATTTT
CDR3aa: CASSPVADGGPSGNTIYF

j_gene: TRBJ2-5
abundance: NA
d_gene: TRBD2
v_gene: TRBV3-1
CDR3nt: TGTGCCAGCAGCGGGGGACTAGCGGAGGGTGAAGAGACCCAGTACTTC
CDR3aa: CASSGGLAEGEETQYF

j_gene: TRBJ1-3
abundance: NA
d_gene: NA
v_gene: TRBV20-1
CDR3nt: TGCAGTGCTGACGCCAGGAGTAAAGGAAACACCATATATTTT
CDR3aa: CSADARSKGNTIYF

j_gene: TRBJ2-7
abundance: few
d_gene: TRBD2
v_gene: TRBV19
CDR3nt: TGTGCCAGTAGTCCTAGCGGGAGGGCTGGCGAGCAGTACTTC
CDR3aa: CASSPSGRAGEQYF

j_gene: TRBJ2-7
abundance: many
d_gene: NA
v_gene: TRBV6-2/TRBV6-3
CDR3nt: TGTGCCAGCAGTTACCGGGGCGAGTACTACGAGCAGTACTTC
CDR3aa: CASSYRGEYYEQYF

j_gene: TRBJ2-5
abundance: NA
d_gene: TRBD2
v_gene: TRBV5-1
CDR3nt: TGCGCCAGCAGCTTGGGGCTAGCGGGAGGTATCCAACAAGAGACCCAGTACTTC
CDR3aa: CASSLGLAGGIQQETQYF

j_gene: TRBJ1-1
abundance: few
d_gene: TRBD1
v_gene: TRBV20-1
CDR3nt: TGCAGTGCAAACACAGGGGGCACTGAAGCTTTCTTT
CDR3aa: CSANTGGTEAFF